This T cell receptor beta chain was captured by sequencing in a study of shared clonotypes between healthy human individuals (dated by TCRdb to the early 2020s). Some background on the complete study: The cohort comprised a couple of women and a few men aged 18 to 49 years. To increase sequencing depth and limit assay-specific biases, TCR repertoire library preparation and sequencing were carried out by different laboratories using diverse techniques. Between about 0.8 and 9.5 billion PBMCs per donor were obtained by leukapheresis. The study deeply sequenced blood TCR repertoires of about 5 healthy adults to estimate repertoire size and the extent of clonotype sharing between individuals. For each donor, CD4 naive and CD4 memory were each given three plates, CD8 naive was given two plates, and CD8 memory was given one plate. The research as a whole found: Pairwise subsampling led to the expectation that sequencing depth would affect the degree of clonotype sharing among donors. Sampling was limited to blood, and TCR repertoires in tissue likely differ from TCR repertoires in blood. Incomplete sequencing was indicated by rarefaction of sorted-subset datasets, despite the large sequencing depth. Larger estimated clonotype richness was generally found for naive subsets than for memory subsets. Because the study included a small number of donors, the genetic and exposure-history diversity represented was limited. Approximately 4.8% of naive CD4, 3.5% of naive CD8, approximately 2% of memory CD4, and approximately 0.4% of memory CD8 clonotypes were shared across a few donors. Higher generation probabilities were observed for clonotypes shared by all four sorted-subset donors than for non-shared clonotypes.

The donors were healthy, HIV-negative adults who had no recently reported acute infections or vaccinations. All donors were Caucasian adults living in Nashville, Tennessee, USA. Magnetic negative selection was used to enrich CD4+ T cells, after which naive cells were positively selected on CD45RA and the negative fraction became the memory subset. Blood was obtained by leukapheresis, after which PBMCs were separated by Ficoll-Histopaque density gradient centrifugation and cryopreserved in liquid nitrogen vapor phase. Analytical flow cytometry was used to check the purity and quantity of every magnetically sorted T cell population. From each sorted fraction, genomic DNA was isolated and quantified by UV absorbance on a Nanodrop 2000c. Using the deep immunoSEQ assay, multiplex PCR amplified TCR CDR3 regions from genomic DNA. Genomic DNA extracted from each cell subset was distributed evenly over all wells of several immunoSEQ 96-well plates, and each plate served as one replicate. For sorted subsets, about 0.2 ug genomic DNA, equal to about 30,000 T cell genomes, was loaded into each replicate PCR. Purified libraries were quantified with a Qubit 3.0 fluorometer, sized on a Bioanalyzer 2100, and re-quantified with the KAPA Library Quantification kit. Every immunoSEQ 96-well plate was sequenced on a separate single-read 150-cycle Illumina NextSeq 550 flow cell. The study's processing was this. Because the immunoSEQ output held only junctional sequences and lacked quality scores, the filtering could not match the filtering applied to full-length reads. Sequences were annotated with PyIR, a Python wrapper for IgBLAST v1.9, using IMGT germline references to assign V/J genes and CDR3. Any read was removed if the V/J assignment was weak (E-value above 1e-6), the CDR3 was missing, or the read contained stop codons, out-of-frame junctions, or ambiguous translated residues. A V3J clonotype was defined by an identical inferred V gene, J gene, and CDR3 amino acid sequence. Percentage overlap between repertoires was calculated by dividing the number of shared unique clonotypes by the size of the smaller repertoire. RTK rarefaction, the Chao1 estimator, and Recon v2.1 estimates of unobserved clonotypes were used to assess repertoire richness. OLGA was used to compute generation probabilities for all TCRbeta clonotypes that the gDNA method yielded from four donors. TCRdb retrieved this table from immuneACCESS and kept in-frame rearrangements only. Not all clones are present; in checked studies, unresolved V genes account for under half, and no reason is known for the remainder. The V and J calls and the clone size are those of that table, but D and trimming were determined from the DNA. The sample data list roughly 2.5 million clones, and approximately 94% of these were observed just once. The ten top clones hold over 0.12% of the sample.

V loses 6 bases of germline sequence and J loses 6 bases, and the interval between the two ends is 14 bases. Via the germline V gene (reference sequence), CDR1 is LNHNV and CDR2 YYDKDF. The CDR3, from cysteine to phenylalanine, totals 14 residues. The read is trimmed to its CDR3 DNA, 42 bases read in frame from base 1. As for this clone: This clone's antigen is unknown. Base qualities are not at hand, and no much larger clone is one base apart.

Sequencing was done on a sample of naive CD4+ T cells sorted from blood. The sample's cell subset or site label, decoded: CD45RA+ positively selected. The chain couples TRBV15 to TRBJ2-2; the D region may be TRBD1 or TRBD2, each matching 6 bases equally. This sequence was found in a man between 18 and 35 years old in good health. The CDR3 here reads CATSRPGEAGELFF. The nucleotides read TGTGCCACCAGTAGACCAGGGGAGGCCGGGGAGCTGTTTTTT.